Given below is one T cell receptor beta chain in context. This sample is part of a study of preoperative IRX-2 immunotherapy in early breast cancer. As to treatment: preoperative locoregional IRX-2 cytokine immunotherapy. Patients received preoperative, locoregional IRX-2 cytokine immunotherapy in a phase Ib study. The CDR3 contains 13 residues. CDR1 is MNHEY and CDR2 is SVGAGI in the germline V gene. V dropped 10 bases and J dropped 5 bases, with 17 bases sitting between them. Clones were read by immunoSEQ multiplex PCR, and TCRdb kept only the in-frame ones, dropping some. The table records some 59,000 clones, roughly 94% of them present only once.

The sample here was taken from a patient treated with IRX-2 immunotherapy. This chain links TRBV6-5 with TRBJ1-1, with a tentative D call TRBD1 (5 bases). This sequence originates from a human donor with breast cancer. The CDR3 DNA reads as TGTGCCACCATGAGGTCGACAGTGACTGAAGCTTTCTTT. As protein: CATMRSTVTEAFF.